The clone carrying this T cell receptor beta chain has only one observation. The antigen is undetermined. This record belongs to a study of T cell responses to AZD1222 COVID-19 vaccine. Broader study findings: Repertoires were obtained solely post-peak T cell response.

Profiling relied on immunoSEQ multiplex PCR, and the TCRdb table lists in-frame clones only, not all of them. This sample has approximately 74,000 clones, with 86% found just once. Germline V gene data show CDR1 as LNHDA and CDR2 as SQIVND (reference sequence). CDR3 length: 16 amino acids. Trimming took 5 bases from V and 0 from J; bases not matched to a gene: 8. The chain couples TRBV19 to TRBJ1-1; 8 bases are a match to TRBD1. The sequencing here drew on peripheral blood, taken on day 0 of AZD1222 vaccination. This receptor was identified in an adult in good health. The CDR3 protein is CASSPPRDRLNTEAFF. CDR3 in DNA: TGTGCCAGTAGTCCACCCCGGGACAGGCTGAACACTGAAGCTTTCTTT.